Presented here are 20 T cell receptor beta chains from one specimen sequenced in a study of T cell responses to AZD1222 COVID-19 vaccine. Sequencing was performed with immunoSEQ multiplex PCR; in TCRdb, only in-frame clones are kept and a portion is missing. The sample gives some 99,000 clones, 87% of which show up once; roughly 4.5% is in the top ten. The material was peripheral blood, obtained 28 days after the second AZD1222 dose. These TCRs come from an adult who received the AZD1222 COVID-19 vaccine.

The chain uses TRBV6-5 and TRBJ1-6, with D uncertain. In germline, CDR1 is MNHEY, CDR2 SVGAGI. Trimming cost V 2 bases and J 7 bases, with 9 bases left between them. The CDR3 runs 14 residues. DNA for the CDR3: TGTGCCAGCAGTTACGGCTCAGGCAATTCACCCCTCCACTTT. Amino acid sequence: CASSYGSGNSPLHF.

The genes are TRBV7-2 and TRBJ1-5; unclear D gene. Trimming took 2 bases from V and 5 from J, leaving 10 bases between them. Germline V gene sequence: CDR1 SGHTA, CDR2 FQGNSA. This CDR3 has 14 residues. This chain's CDR3 is CASSLRQWDQPQHF. CDR3 bases: TGTGCCAGCAGCTTAAGACAATGGGATCAGCCCCAGCATTTT.

At least ten counts were recorded for this clone. This chain links TRBV12-3 or TRBV12-4 with TRBJ2-1; no clear D. CDR3 length: 12 amino acids. Trimming took off 5 bases at V and 12 bases at J, with 14 bases between the two ends. The DNA of the CDR3 is TGTGCCAGCAGTATAGATGTATCGTGGCAGTTCTTC. This codes for CASSIDVSWQFF.

The gene calls are TRBV12-3 or TRBV12-4 and TRBJ1-6, with D uncertain. The ends were cut back, 3 bases at V and 8 bases at J, with 5 bases in the middle. This CDR3 is 12 amino acids long. CDR3 in DNA: TGTGCCAGCAGTTTTACCGATTCACCCCTCCACTTT. It encodes CASSFTDSPLHF.

The chain combines TRBV5-4 with TRBJ1-1; D remains unclear. V was pared by 0 bases and J by 4 bases, with 4 bases between. The CDR3 is 12 residues long. Germline assignment: CDR1 SGHNT and CDR2 YYREEE (reference sequence). The CDR3 DNA follows: TGTGCCAGCAGCTTGGGGTCCACTGAAGCTTTCTTT. The encoded protein is CASSLGSTEAFF.

The V gene is TRBV27, the J gene TRBJ1-5; D is unclear. The CDR3 runs 14 residues. Germline V CDR1 and CDR2: MNHEY, SMNVEV (reference sequence). The V end was cut by 3 bases, the J end by 0 bases, with 6 bases between. DNA of the CDR3: TGTGCCAGCAGTTTCATCAATAGCAATCAGCCCCAGCATTTT. The encoded protein is CASSFINSNQPQHF.

This clone was counted a single time. This sequence joins TRBV28 and TRBJ1-5; D is possibly TRBD1 (5 bases). Trimming took 5 bases from V and 4 from J, leaving 15 bases between them. Germline-derived CDR1 and CDR2 are MDHEN and SYDVKM. CDR3 length equals 15 residues. CDR3 region: CASSGLDIPNQPQHF. In DNA, the CDR3 is TGTGCCAGCAGTGGGTTGGACATACCAAATCAGCCCCAGCATTTT.

J is TRBJ2-7 and V is TRBV5-1; TRBD2 matches at 13 bases. The ends lost 5 bases at V and 2 bases at J; junction bases unmatched: 7. This CDR3 contains 16 residues. The germline CDR1 and CDR2 sequences are SGHRS and YFSETQ. The CDR3 spells CASSSPGLAGTYEQYF. The DNA of the CDR3 is TGCGCCAGCAGTTCCCCGGGACTAGCGGGAACCTACGAGCAGTACTTC.

The CDR3 spells CAISESTADTQYF. The CDR3 DNA reads TGTGCCATCAGTGAGTCGACCGCAGATACGCAGTATTTT. This sequence joins TRBV10-3 and TRBJ2-3; D unclear. Trimming left V 0 bases short and J 4 bases short, with 5 bases between. Germline CDR1 is ENHRY and CDR2 is SYGVKD. The CDR3 runs 13 residues.

The chain is built from TRBV6-6 and TRBJ2-2; no firm D call. V was cut by 7 bases and J by 2 bases, with 20 bases left in between. The CDR3 totals 17 residues. Germline V CDR1 and CDR2: MNHNY, SVGAGI (reference sequence). The CDR3 protein is CASNRPRQGPNTGELFF. The CDR3 DNA is TGTGCCAGCAATCGCCCGCGTCAAGGGCCTAACACCGGGGAGCTGTTTTTT.

Only a few counts were recorded for this clone. V and J are TRBV5-1 and TRBJ1-1; D is perhaps TRBD1 (6 bases). From germline, CDR1 is SGHRS and CDR2 YFSETQ. V lost 4 bases to trimming and J lost 1 base, with 23 bases between them. The CDR3 totals 18 residues. The CDR3 protein is CASSLLGQSYQRNTEAFF. The CDR3 nucleotides read TGCGCCAGCAGCCTCCTTGGACAGAGTTATCAGCGGAACACTGAAGCTTTCTTT.

This chain joins TRBV7-2 and TRBJ2-2; D is unresolved. This CDR3 has 13 amino acids. Trimming cost V 2 bases and J 8 bases, with 9 bases left between them. Germline CDR1 SGHTA, CDR2 FQGNSA. The CDR3 nucleotides read TGTGCCAGCAGCTTAAGATCCGATGGGGAGCTGTTTTTT. Translation gives CASSLRSDGELFF.

The rearrangement joins TRBV9 to TRBJ2-7; the match to TRBD1 covers 9 bases. Germline loops: CDR1 SGDLS, CDR2 YYNGEE. Losses at the gene ends were 0 bases for V and 4 bases for J; bases not matched to a gene: 11. There are 17 residues in the CDR3. CDR3 bases: TGTGCCAGCAGCGTAGGGTCCAACCGGGACAGGGTTTACGAGCAGTACTTC. This encodes CASSVGSNRDRVYEQYF.

The chain links TRBV12-3 or TRBV12-4 to TRBJ2-7; 9 positions match TRBD1. V lost 5 bases to trimming and J lost 7 bases; unmatched junction nucleotides: 6. This CDR3 comprises 13 residues. The CDR3 loop reads CASSMGTGREQYF. The CDR3 DNA reads as TGTGCCAGCAGTATGGGGACAGGGCGGGAGCAGTACTTC.

V gene TRBV5-4 combines with J gene TRBJ1-1, with 9 bases identical to TRBD1. Germline V gene lookup returns CDR1 SGHNT and CDR2 YYREEE (reference sequence). The V and J ends lost 5 bases and 5 bases, in that order; junction bases with no gene match: 7. This CDR3 contains 14 residues. The CDR3 DNA follows: TGTGCCAGCAGGCCTGGACAGGGGAGAACTGAAGCTTTCTTT. Translation: CASRPGQGRTEAFF.

The chain carries TRBV29-1 and TRBJ1-2, with 7 bases matching TRBD1. Unmatched junction bases numbered 5, after V lost 3 bases and J lost 7 bases. The CDR3 consists of 12 residues. The germline gives CDR1 SQVTM, CDR2 ANQGSEA. In DNA form, the CDR3 reads TGCAGCGTTGAGGGGGCAGGGGGTGGCTACACCTTC. This codes for CSVEGAGGGYTF.

The J gene is TRBJ2-1, the V gene TRBV18; D is undetermined. V was cut by 4 bases and J by 13 bases, with 11 bases left in between. Germline CDR1 KGHSH, CDR2 LQKENI. The CDR3 covers 11 residues. CDR3 in amino acids: CASSRDRTQFF. The CDR3 DNA is TGTGCCAGCTCACGGGATCGCACCCAGTTCTTC.

This clone was seen only once. The chain recombines TRBV28 with TRBJ1-5; possible D gene TRBD1, 6 bases. The V end was cut by 3 bases, the J end by 0 bases, with 12 bases between. Per the germline V gene, CDR1 is MDHEN and CDR2 is SYDVKM. This CDR3 comprises 16 residues. In DNA, the CDR3 is TGTGCCAGCAGTTTTTTCTCGACAGGTAGCAATCAGCCCCAGCATTTT. Translated: CASSFFSTGSNQPQHF.

This clone was seen once. The chain combines TRBV6-8 with TRBJ1-1; TRBD1 might be the D (6 bases). CDR1 and CDR2 (germline): MNHGY, SAAAGT. This CDR3 contains 17 residues. Trimming stripped 5 bases from V and 2 bases from J, with 21 bases between. CDR3 nucleotide sequence: TGTGCCAGCAGTCGCCTAGGGGGGGCCGAAAGAAACACTGAAGCTTTCTTT. Translation gives CASSRLGGAERNTEAFF.

V is TRBV7-9 and J is TRBJ2-3; D is undetermined. V was pared by 1 base and J by 0 bases, with 5 bases between. Germline V gene data show CDR1 as SEHNR and CDR2 as FQNEAQ (reference sequence). This CDR3 has 14 residues. CDR3 sequence (DNA): TGTGCCAGCAGCTTAGGTAGGAGCACAGATACGCAGTATTTT. Its translation: CASSLGRSTDTQYF.